This T cell receptor (beta chain) appears in the sequencing data of a study of blood T cells in healthy people across ages. Notes on the study in general: The study found TCR beta diversity correlated strongly with naive T cell percentage.

The donors, aged roughly 6 to 100, were healthy Caucasians from Russia. The authors extracted at least 5 micrograms of total RNA per sample. Through a sample-barcoded 5' primer and a J-beta primer mix, a second PCR was run for roughly 7 to 11 cycles. TCRdb itself ran the 5' RACE reads through MiXCR, one entry per CDR3 protein. The sample has hundreds of thousands of distinct CDR3 sequences; 25% to 35% are singletons. Remarks on this clonotype: Its antigen is not known.

The CDR3 runs to 13 residues. In germline, CDR1 is SGHVS, CDR2 FNYEAQ. Trimming shortened V by 1 base and J by 8 bases, and 9 bases separated the two germline ends. The source of this sequence is a woman of 80 years or more in good health. This sequence joins TRBV7-6 and TRBJ2-1; D is uncertain. Source material: blood. The CDR3 here is CASSLELGDEQFF. DNA of the CDR3: TGTGCCAGCAGCTTAGAATTGGGCGATGAGCAGTTCTTC.